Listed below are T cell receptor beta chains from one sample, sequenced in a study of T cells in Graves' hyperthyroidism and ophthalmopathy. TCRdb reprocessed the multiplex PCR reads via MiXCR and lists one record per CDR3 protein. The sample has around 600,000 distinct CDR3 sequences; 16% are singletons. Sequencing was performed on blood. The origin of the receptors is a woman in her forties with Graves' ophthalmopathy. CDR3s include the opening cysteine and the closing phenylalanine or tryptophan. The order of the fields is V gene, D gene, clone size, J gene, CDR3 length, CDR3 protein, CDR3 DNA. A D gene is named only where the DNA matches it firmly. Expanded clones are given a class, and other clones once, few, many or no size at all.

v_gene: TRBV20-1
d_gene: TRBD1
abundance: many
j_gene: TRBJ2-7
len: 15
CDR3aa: CSASLPSGGSYEQYF
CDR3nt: TGCAGTGCTAGTCTTCCGTCAGGGGGTTCCTACGAGCAGTACTTC

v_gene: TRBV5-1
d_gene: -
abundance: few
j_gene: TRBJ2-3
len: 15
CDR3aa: CASSLGGDFRDTQYF
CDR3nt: TGCGCCAGCAGCTTGGGCGGAGACTTTCGAGATACGCAGTATTTT

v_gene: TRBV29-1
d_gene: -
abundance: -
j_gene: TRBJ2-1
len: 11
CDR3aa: CSVDRYNEQFF
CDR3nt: TGCAGCGTAGACCGGTACAATGAGCAGTTCTTC

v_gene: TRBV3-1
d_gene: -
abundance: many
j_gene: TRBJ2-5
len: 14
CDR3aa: CASSQEPGQETQYF
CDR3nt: TGTGCCAGCAGCCAAGAGCCGGGTCAAGAGACCCAGTACTTC

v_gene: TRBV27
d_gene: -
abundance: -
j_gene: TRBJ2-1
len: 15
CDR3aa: CASRSGEGAYNEQFF
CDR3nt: TGTGCCAGCAGATCCGGGGAGGGGGCCTACAATGAGCAGTTCTTC

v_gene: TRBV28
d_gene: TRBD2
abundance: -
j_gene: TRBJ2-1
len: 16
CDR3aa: CASSFAHSGREAEQFF
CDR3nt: TGTGCCAGCAGTTTCGCCCATAGCGGGAGGGAGGCTGAGCAGTTCTTC

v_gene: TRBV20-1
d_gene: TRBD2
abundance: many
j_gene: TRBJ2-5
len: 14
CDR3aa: CSATRTSGKETQYF
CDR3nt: TGCAGTGCAACCCGGACTAGCGGGAAAGAGACCCAGTACTTC

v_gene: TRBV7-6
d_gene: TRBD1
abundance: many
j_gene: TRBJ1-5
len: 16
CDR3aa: CASSSNRGVSGQPQHF
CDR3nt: TGTGCCAGCAGCTCGAACAGGGGCGTTTCGGGTCAGCCCCAGCATTTT

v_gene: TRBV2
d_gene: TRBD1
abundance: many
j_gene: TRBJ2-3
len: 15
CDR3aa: CASRRDRSSTDTQYF
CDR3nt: TGTGCCAGCAGAAGGGACAGGTCTAGCACAGATACGCAGTATTTT

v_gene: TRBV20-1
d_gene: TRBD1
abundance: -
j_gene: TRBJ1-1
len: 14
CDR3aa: CSARDPTGITEAFF
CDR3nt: TGCAGTGCTAGAGATCCGACAGGGATCACTGAAGCTTTCTTT

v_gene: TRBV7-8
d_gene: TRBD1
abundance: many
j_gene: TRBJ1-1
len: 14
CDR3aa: CASSPNRGSGEAFF
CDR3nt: TGTGCCAGCAGCCCAAACAGGGGATCGGGTGAAGCTTTCTTT

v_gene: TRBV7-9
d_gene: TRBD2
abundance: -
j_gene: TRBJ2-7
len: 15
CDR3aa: CASSLGAGEHYEQYF
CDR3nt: TGTGCCAGCAGCTTAGGGGCGGGAGAGCACTACGAGCAGTACTTC

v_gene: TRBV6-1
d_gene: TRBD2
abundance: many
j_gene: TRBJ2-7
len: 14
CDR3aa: CASRKREGFREQYF
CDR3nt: TGTGCCAGCAGAAAGCGGGAGGGCTTTCGAGAGCAGTACTTC

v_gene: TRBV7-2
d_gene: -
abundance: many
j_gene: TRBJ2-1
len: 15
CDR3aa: CASSLGSRSYNEQFF
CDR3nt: TGTGCCAGCAGCTTAGGGTCTCGCTCCTACAATGAGCAGTTCTTC

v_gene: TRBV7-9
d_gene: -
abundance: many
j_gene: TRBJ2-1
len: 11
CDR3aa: CASSLAHEQFF
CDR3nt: TGTGCCAGCAGCTTAGCCCATGAGCAGTTCTTC

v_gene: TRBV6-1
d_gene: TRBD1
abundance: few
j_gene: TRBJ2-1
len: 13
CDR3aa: CASSSGQDNEQFF
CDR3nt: TGTGCCAGCAGTTCGGGACAGGACAATGAGCAGTTCTTC

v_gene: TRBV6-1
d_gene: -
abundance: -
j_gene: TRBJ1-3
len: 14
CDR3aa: CASREDITGNTIYF
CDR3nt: TGTGCCAGCAGAGAGGACATAACTGGAAACACCATATATTTT

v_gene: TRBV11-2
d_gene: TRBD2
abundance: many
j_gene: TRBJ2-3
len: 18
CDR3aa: CASSLWTSGMSSTDTQYF
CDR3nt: TGTGCCAGCAGCTTATGGACTAGCGGGATGTCTAGCACAGATACGCAGTATTTT

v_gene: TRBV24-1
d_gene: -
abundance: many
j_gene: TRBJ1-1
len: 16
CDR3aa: CATSDPFQSGNTEAFF
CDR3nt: TGTGCCACCAGTGACCCCTTCCAGTCTGGGAACACTGAAGCTTTCTTT

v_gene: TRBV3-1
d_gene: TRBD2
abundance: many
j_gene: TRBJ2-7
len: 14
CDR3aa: CASSQGLAIYEQYF
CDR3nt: TGTGCCAGCAGCCAGGGACTAGCGATATACGAGCAGTACTTC

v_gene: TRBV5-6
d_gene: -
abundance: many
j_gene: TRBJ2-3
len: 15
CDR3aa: CASSLAPSGTDTQYF
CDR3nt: TGTGCCAGCAGCTTGGCCCCATCGGGCACAGATACGCAGTATTTT

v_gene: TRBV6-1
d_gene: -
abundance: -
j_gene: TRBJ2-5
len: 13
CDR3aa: CASGPGLQETQYF
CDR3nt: TGTGCCAGCGGACCGGGACTCCAAGAGACCCAGTACTTC

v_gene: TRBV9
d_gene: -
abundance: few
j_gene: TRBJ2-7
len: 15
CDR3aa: CASSVDPGSSYEQYF
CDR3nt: TGTGCCAGCAGCGTAGACCCGGGGAGCTCCTACGAGCAGTACTTC

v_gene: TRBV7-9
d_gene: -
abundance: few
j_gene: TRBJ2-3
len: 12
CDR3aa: CASSLNVDTQYF
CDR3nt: TGTGCCAGCAGCTTAAACGTAGATACGCAGTATTTT

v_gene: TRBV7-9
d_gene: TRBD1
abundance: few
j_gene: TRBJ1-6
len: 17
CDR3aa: CASSFRSGQGDNSPLHF
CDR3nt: TGTGCCAGCAGCTTTCGCAGCGGACAGGGAGACAATTCACCCCTCCACTTT

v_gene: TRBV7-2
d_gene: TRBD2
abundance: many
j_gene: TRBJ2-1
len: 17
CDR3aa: CASSLAGTSDLYNEQFF
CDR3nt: TGTGCCAGCAGCTTAGCTGGGACTAGCGACCTTTACAATGAGCAGTTCTTC